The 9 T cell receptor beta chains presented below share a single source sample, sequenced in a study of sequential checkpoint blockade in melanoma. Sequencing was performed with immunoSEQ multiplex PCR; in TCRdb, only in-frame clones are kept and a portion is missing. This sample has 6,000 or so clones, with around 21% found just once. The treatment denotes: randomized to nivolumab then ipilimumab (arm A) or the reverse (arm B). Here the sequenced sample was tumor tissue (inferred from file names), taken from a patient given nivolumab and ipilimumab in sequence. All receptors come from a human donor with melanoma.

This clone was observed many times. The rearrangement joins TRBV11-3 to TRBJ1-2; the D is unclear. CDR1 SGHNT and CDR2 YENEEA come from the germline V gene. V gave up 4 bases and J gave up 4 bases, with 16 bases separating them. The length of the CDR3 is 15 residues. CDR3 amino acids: CASSSTGGSGYGYTF. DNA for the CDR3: TGTGCCAGCAGCTCAACGGGAGGTTCGGGCTATGGCTACACCTTC. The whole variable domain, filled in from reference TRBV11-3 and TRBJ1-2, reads EAGVVQSPRYKIIEKKQPVAFWCNPISGHNTLYWYLQNLGQGPELLIRYENEEAVDDSQLPKDRFSAERLKGVDSTLKIQPAELGDSAVYLCASSSTGGSGYGYTFGSGTRLTVV.

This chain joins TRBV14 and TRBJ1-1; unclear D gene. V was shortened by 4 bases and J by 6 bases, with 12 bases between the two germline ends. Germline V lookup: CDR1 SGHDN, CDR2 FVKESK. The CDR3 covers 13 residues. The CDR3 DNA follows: TGTGCCAGCAGCCCTAGCGTCTATGCTGAAGCTTTCTTT. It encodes CASSPSVYAEAFF.

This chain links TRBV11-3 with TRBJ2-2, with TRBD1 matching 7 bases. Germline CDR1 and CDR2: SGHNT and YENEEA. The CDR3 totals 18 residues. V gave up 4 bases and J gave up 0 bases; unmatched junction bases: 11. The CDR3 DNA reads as TGTGCCAGCAGCTATCAGCACGGACAGGACACGAACACCGGGGAGCTGTTTTTT. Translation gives CASSYQHGQDTNTGELFF. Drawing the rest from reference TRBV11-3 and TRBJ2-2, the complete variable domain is EAGVVQSPRYKIIEKKQPVAFWCNPISGHNTLYWYLQNLGQGPELLIRYENEEAVDDSQLPKDRFSAERLKGVDSTLKIQPAELGDSAVYLCASSYQHGQDTNTGELFFGEGSRLTVL.

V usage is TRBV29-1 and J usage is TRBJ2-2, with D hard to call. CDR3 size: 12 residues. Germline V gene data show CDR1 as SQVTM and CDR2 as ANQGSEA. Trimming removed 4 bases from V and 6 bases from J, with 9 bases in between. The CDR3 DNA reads TGCAGCGTTGTCTCCGGGCCCGGGGAGCTGTTTTTT. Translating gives CSVVSGPGELFF.

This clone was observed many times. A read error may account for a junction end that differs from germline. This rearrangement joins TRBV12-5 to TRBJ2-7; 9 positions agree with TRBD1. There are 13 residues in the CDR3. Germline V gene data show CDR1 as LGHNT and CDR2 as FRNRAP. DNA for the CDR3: TGTGCCAGCACCCCCGGGACAGGGTACGGGCAGTACTTC. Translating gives CASTPGTGYGQYF.

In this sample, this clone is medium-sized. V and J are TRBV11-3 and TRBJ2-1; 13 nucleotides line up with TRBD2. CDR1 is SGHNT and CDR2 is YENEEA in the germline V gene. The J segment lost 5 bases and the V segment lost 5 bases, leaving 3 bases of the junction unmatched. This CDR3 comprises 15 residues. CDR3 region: CASSPTSGRDNEQFF. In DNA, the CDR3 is TGTGCCAGCAGCCCAACTAGCGGGAGGGACAATGAGCAGTTCTTC.

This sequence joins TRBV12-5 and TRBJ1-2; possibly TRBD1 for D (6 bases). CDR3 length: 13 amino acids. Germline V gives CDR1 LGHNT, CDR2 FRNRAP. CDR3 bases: TGTGCCAGTAACTTGGGGGCAGGGCTTGGCTACACCTTC. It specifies CASNLGAGLGYTF.

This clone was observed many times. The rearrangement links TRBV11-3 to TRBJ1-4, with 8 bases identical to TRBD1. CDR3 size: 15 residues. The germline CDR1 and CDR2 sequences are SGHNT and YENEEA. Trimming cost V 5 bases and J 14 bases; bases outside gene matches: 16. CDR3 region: CASSRTGIGVDSLFF. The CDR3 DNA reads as TGTGCCAGCAGCCGGACAGGGATAGGAGTTGATTCGCTGTTTTTT.

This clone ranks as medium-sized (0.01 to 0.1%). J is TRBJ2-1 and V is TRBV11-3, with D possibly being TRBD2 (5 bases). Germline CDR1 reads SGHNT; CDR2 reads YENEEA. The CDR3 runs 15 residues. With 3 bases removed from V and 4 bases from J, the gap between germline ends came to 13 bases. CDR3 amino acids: CASSFKAGIYNEQFF. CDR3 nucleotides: TGTGCCAGCAGCTTTAAGGCGGGTATATACAATGAGCAGTTCTTC.